What follows are 24 T cell receptor beta chains derived from one specimen sequenced in a study of regulatory T cells in long-lasting Graves disease. TCR beta libraries were built with iRepertoire HTBI primers and Arm-PCR of CDR3 regions. One entry per CDR3 protein, called by TCRdb with MiXCR from the multiplex PCR reads. This sample carries a few hundred thousand distinct CDR3 sequences, roughly 24% of them seen once, and the ten largest clones take 25% to 30%. Time point denoted: persistent/refractory GD, antithyroid drugs over 5 years with positive TRAb. Isolated PBMC RNA provided the starting material for the TCR library. Specimen: peripheral blood mononuclear cells (PBMCs), collected when the disease was refractory, from a patient treated with antithyroid drugs. Receptor source: a woman aged 40-49 years with Graves disease.

The chain employs TRBV7-2 and TRBJ1-2, with TRBD1 matching over 7 bases. Trimming removed 6 bases from V and 7 bases from J; junction bases left unmatched: 14. Germline CDR1 and CDR2: SGHTA and FQGNSA. The CDR3 covers 15 residues. The CDR3 is CASRSNRGRNAGYTF. CDR3 nucleotide sequence: TGTGCCAGCAGGTCTAACAGGGGACGAAACGCTGGCTACACCTTC. Filled out from reference TRBV7-2 and TRBJ1-2, the complete variable domain reads GAGVSQSPSNKVTEKGKDVELRCDPISGHTALYWYRQSLGQGLEFLIYFQGNSAPDKSGLPSDRFSAERTGGSVSTLTIQRTQQEDSAVYLCASRSNRGRNAGYTFGSGTRLTVV.

This clonotype was observed many times. V gene TRBV12-3 or TRBV12-4 combines with J gene TRBJ1-5; 10 bases agree with TRBD1. Trimming took 1 base from V and 7 from J; bases not matched to a gene: 4. This CDR3 has 15 residues. The CDR3: CASSLGTGGNQPQHF. The CDR3 DNA reads TGTGCCAGCAGTTTAGGGACAGGGGGGAACCAGCCCCAGCATTTT.

In this sample, this clonotype turned up many times. The rearrangement uses TRBV28 and TRBJ2-7; 9 nucleotides match TRBD1. With V trimmed by 3 bases and J by 7 bases, 7 bases remained unmatched. The CDR3 has 14 amino acids. Per the germline V gene, CDR1 is MDHEN and CDR2 is SYDVKM. Here the CDR3 DNA reads TGTGCCAGCAGTTTTGGGACAGGGCAATCGGAGCAGTACTTC. It specifies CASSFGTGQSEQYF.

The chain joins TRBV19 to TRBJ2-1; the D gene is possibly TRBD2 (5 bases). The CDR3 runs to 15 residues. V gave up 4 bases and J gave up 5 bases, with 15 bases separating them. Germline-derived CDR1 and CDR2 are LNHDA and SQIVND (reference sequence). The CDR3 spells CASSRVGGSDNEQFF. The CDR3 DNA reads as TGTGCCAGTAGTAGGGTAGGCGGGTCAGACAATGAGCAGTTCTTC.

This clonotype came up many times. The J gene is TRBJ1-1, the V gene TRBV29-1; the match to TRBD1 covers 7 bases. CDR1 is SQVTM, CDR2 ANQGSEA, per germline. With 7 bases clipped from V and 0 bases from J, the junction kept 5 bases outside the gene matches. This CDR3 is built from 13 residues. CDR3 sequence: CSATDRLNTEAFF. DNA for the CDR3: TGCAGCGCCACGGACAGGTTGAACACTGAAGCTTTCTTT.

This clonotype was detected only a few times. V gene TRBV6-1 combines with J gene TRBJ1-5; D possibly corresponds to TRBD1 (5 bases). The CDR3 totals 12 residues. Germline V gives CDR1 MNHNS, CDR2 SASEGT. Trimming pared 6 bases from V and 9 bases from J, leaving 12 bases between. Here the CDR3 reads CASSPGLGPQHF. CDR3 bases: TGTGCCAGCAGCCCGGGACTGGGGCCCCAGCATTTT.

This clonotype came up many times. V and J are TRBV28 and TRBJ1-5; no firm D call. CDR1 MDHEN and CDR2 SYDVKM come from the germline V gene. Trimming pared 4 bases from V and 0 bases from J, leaving 10 bases between. The CDR3 is made up of 15 amino acids. The CDR3 nucleotides read TGTGCCAGCAGTTCCCATGAATATAGCAATCAGCCCCAGCATTTT. It encodes CASSSHEYSNQPQHF.

Comments on this clonotype: At one end, the junction sequence differs from germline, possibly due to a read error. The chain couples TRBV10-3 to TRBJ2-2, with D possibly called TRBD1 or TRBD2 (6 bases each). Germline loops: CDR1 ENHRY, CDR2 SYGVKD. CDR3 size: 13 residues. CDR3 loop: CAISERGPGGLFF. The CDR3 DNA reads as TGTGCCATCAGTGAGCGGGGGCCCGGGGGGCTGTTTTTT.

This clonotype showed up just a few times. V is TRBV5-1 and J is TRBJ2-5, with D hard to call. The ends were cut back, 0 bases at V and 5 bases at J, with 11 bases in the middle. This CDR3 has 14 residues. Germline values: CDR1 SGHRS, CDR2 YFSETQ. The CDR3 region is CASSLVKAGETQYF. The CDR3 DNA follows: TGCGCCAGCAGCTTGGTGAAGGCAGGCGAGACCCAGTACTTC.

This clonotype appeared many times. The chain employs TRBV6-1 and TRBJ1-5; D not certain. Per the germline V gene, CDR1 is MNHNS and CDR2 is SASEGT. CDR3 length: 14 residues. The V end lost 1 base, the J end lost 5 bases, and 9 bases lay between the germline ends. CDR3 bases: TGTGCCAGCAGTGAAGTCATATGGGATCAGCCCCAGCATTTT. This sequence encodes CASSEVIWDQPQHF.

This clonotype was detected ten times or more. CDR3 sequence reads: CASSLGTEYQETQYF. CDR3 nucleotides: TGTGCCAGCAGCTTAGGGACAGAGTACCAAGAGACCCAGTACTTC. The gene calls are TRBV7-8 and TRBJ2-5, with D maybe TRBD1 (6 bases). The CDR3 is 15 amino acids. Trimming removed 1 base at V and 0 bases at J, with 9 bases between. Germline-derived CDR1 and CDR2 are SGHVS and FQNEAQ.

The V and J genes are TRBV5-1 and TRBJ1-1; D not certain. The CDR3 loop spans 14 amino acids. Germline V lookup: CDR1 SGHRS, CDR2 YFSETQ. The ends were cut back, 2 bases at V and 1 base at J, with 9 bases in the middle. The CDR3 region has the DNA TGCGCCAGCAGCTTCCTTGTGGCGAACACTGAAGCTTTCTTT. Translated: CASSFLVANTEAFF.

This clonotype was recorded at least ten times. The chain joins TRBV15 to TRBJ2-7, with TRBD1 as a possible D gene (6 bases). Germline V gene sequence: CDR1 LNHNV, CDR2 YYDKDF (reference sequence). V was pared by 1 base and J by 6 bases, with 16 bases between. The CDR3 contains 15 residues. The CDR3 nucleotides read TGTGCCACCAGCAGAGGTAGGGGGTCCGATATCGAGCAGTACTTC. Amino acid sequence: CATSRGRGSDIEQYF.

This clonotype showed up just once. CDR3 amino acids: CASTIGTGGYEQYF. The CDR3 region has the DNA TGTGCCAGCACCATTGGGACAGGGGGCTACGAGCAGTACTTC. The rearrangement joins TRBV28 to TRBJ2-7; 11 bases match TRBD1. The CDR3 totals 14 residues. Germline V gives CDR1 MDHEN, CDR2 SYDVKM. V dropped 7 bases and J dropped 3; count of bases not matched to a gene: 5.

This clonotype was counted many times. V usage is TRBV12-3 or TRBV12-4 and J usage is TRBJ2-2; 10 bases match TRBD2. The length of the CDR3 is 16 residues. V lost 2 bases to trimming and J lost 8 bases; unmatched junction nucleotides: 8. CDR3 region: CASSLRLAGDGGELFF. CDR3 DNA: TGTGCCAGCAGTTTAAGGCTAGCGGGAGATGGAGGGGAGCTGTTTTTT.

A note on this clonotype: A much larger clone lies one base from this, so it may be a read error. The rearrangement links TRBV12-3 or TRBV12-4 to TRBJ2-5, with 8 bases lining up with TRBD2. This CDR3 is 14 amino acids long. CDR3 region: CASSFKLAAETQCF. CDR3 nucleotides: TGTGCCAGCAGTTTTAAACTAGCGGCGGAGACCCAGTGCTTC.

This clonotype occurred a few times. The V and J genes are TRBV5-6 and TRBJ2-7; D uncertain. Trimming pared 4 bases from V and 4 bases from J, leaving 12 bases between. Germline V CDR1 and CDR2: SGHDT, YYEEEE. The CDR3 length is 13 residues. CDR3 sequence reads: CASSPSTGYEQYF. In DNA form, the CDR3 reads TGTGCCAGCAGCCCCAGCACCGGGTACGAGCAGTACTTC.

The rearrangement links TRBV9 to TRBJ1-1, with 7 bases that match TRBD1. After removal of 4 bases from V and 1 base from J, the junction contained 7 bases not matched to a gene. This CDR3 comprises 15 residues. Germline CDR1 is SGDLS and CDR2 is YYNGEE. The CDR3 DNA is TGTGCCAGCAGCATCTCAGGGGGGAAGAACACTGAAGCTTTCTTT. Its translation is CASSISGGKNTEAFF.

This clonotype was picked up a small number of times. This chain uses TRBV20-1 with TRBJ1-5; TRBD1 matches at 7 bases. With 4 bases clipped from V and 6 bases from J, the junction kept 12 bases outside the gene matches. Germline V gives CDR1 DFQATT, CDR2 SNEGSKA (reference sequence). The CDR3 is 15 amino acids. Here the CDR3 reads CSAKTGSTWSQPQHF. The CDR3 DNA sequence: TGCAGTGCTAAGACAGGGAGTACATGGAGTCAGCCCCAGCATTTT.

This chain uses TRBV20-1 with TRBJ2-7, with D perhaps TRBD1 or TRBD2 (5 bases each). CDR3 size: 23 residues. From germline, CDR1 is DFQATT and CDR2 SNEGSKA (reference sequence). The ends were cut back, 0 bases at V and 3 bases at J, with 39 bases in the middle. This chain's CDR3 is CSARDIGARDITGLSDHYYEQYF. CDR3 nucleotides: TGCAGTGCTAGAGATATAGGGGCCCGGGATATTACTGGGCTTTCTGACCATTACTACGAGCAGTACTTC.

This clonotype was recorded a few times. The rearrangement joins TRBV28 to TRBJ2-2, with D perhaps TRBD1 or TRBD2 (5 bases each). The CDR3 loop spans 16 amino acids. V was cut by 7 bases and J by 8 bases, with 23 bases left in between. Germline CDR1 reads MDHEN; CDR2 reads SYDVKM. CDR3 region: CASTTGGSWVFGELFF. CDR3 in DNA: TGTGCCAGCACCACTGGGGGATCCTGGGTATTTGGGGAGCTGTTTTTT.

This chain connects TRBV5-1 to TRBJ2-7; 14 bases map to TRBD2. The CDR3 totals 17 residues. V was clipped by 4 bases and J by 4 bases; unmatched bases: 10. Per the germline V gene, CDR1 is SGHRS and CDR2 is YFSETQ. The CDR3: CASSPGLAGDRWYEQYF. CDR3 DNA sequence: TGCGCCAGCAGCCCGGGACTAGCGGGAGACCGTTGGTACGAGCAGTACTTC.

The sample holds a few counts of this clonotype. The J gene is TRBJ2-3, the V gene TRBV28; 13 bases align to TRBD2. The germline V gene encodes CDR1 MDHEN and CDR2 SYDVKM. V gave up 4 bases and J gave up 6 bases; unmatched junction bases: 7. The CDR3 loop spans 16 amino acids. In nucleotides, the CDR3 is TGTGCCAGCAGTTCCGGGACTAGCGGGGCCCGCGATACGCAGTATTTT. As protein: CASSSGTSGARDTQYF.

This clonotype has only one observation. V and J are TRBV10-1 and TRBJ2-1, with 9 bases matching TRBD2. This CDR3 has 14 amino acids. The J segment lost 8 bases and the V segment lost 4 bases, leaving 6 bases of the junction unmatched. Germline CDR1 WNHNN, CDR2 SYGVQD (reference sequence). CDR3 amino acids: CASSVGLALDEQFF. CDR3 nucleotide sequence: TGCGCCAGCAGTGTGGGACTAGCCTTGGATGAGCAGTTCTTC.